A single sample is the source of the 11 T cell receptor beta chains below, sequenced in a study of T cells after yellow fever vaccination. TCRdb called the 5' RACE reads again in MiXCR, with one record for every CDR3 protein. The sample records 60,000 to 85,000 distinct CDR3 sequences, about 6% being singletons. Material: CD8+ T cells sorted from PBMCs, obtained about 41 days after the first yellow fever vaccination. The receptors come from a man aged 18 to 29 who received the YFV17D yellow fever vaccine.

This clonotype was observed a few times. This rearrangement joins TRBV5-5 to TRBJ2-2, with no clear D. Trimming pared 4 bases from V and 7 bases from J, leaving 11 bases between. The CDR3 contains 13 residues. CDR1 is SGHKS, CDR2 YYEKEE, per germline (reference sequence). The CDR3, as DNA: TGTGCCAGCAGCCCCCCGTTCGACGGGGAGCTGTTTTTT. Protein product: CASSPPFDGELFF.

This clonotype showed up many times. V is TRBV2 and J is TRBJ2-1, with D uncertain. V was pared by 7 bases and J by 7 bases, with 8 bases between. The CDR3 is 11 residues long. Germline V gene data show CDR1 as SNHLY and CDR2 as FYNNEI. The CDR3 nucleotides read TGTGCCAGCACCCTAGGAAATGAGCAGTTCTTC. Its protein is CASTLGNEQFF. Full variable domain (remainder filled in from reference TRBV2 and TRBJ2-1): EPEVTQTPSHQVTQMGQEVILRCVPISNHLYFYWYRQILGQKVEFLVSFYNNEISEKSEIFDDQFSVERPDGSNFTLKIRSTKLEDSAMYFCASTLGNEQFFGPGTRLTVL.

This clonotype was seen ten or more times. The chain is built from TRBV6-1 and TRBJ1-4; D call uncertain. With 6 bases removed from V and 3 bases from J, the gap between germline ends came to 11 bases. There are 14 residues in the CDR3. Germline lookup yields CDR1 MNHNS and CDR2 SASEGT. DNA for the CDR3: TGTGCCAGCAGGCCCAAGTGGGCTAATGAAAAACTGTTTTTT. Its translation is CASRPKWANEKLFF.

This clonotype was counted many times. V gene TRBV7-9 combines with J gene TRBJ2-2; 7 bases agree with TRBD1. The CDR3 extends over 16 amino acids. Trimming took 4 bases from V and 1 from J; bases not matched to a gene: 6. CDR1 is SEHNR and CDR2 is FQNEAQ in the germline V gene (reference sequence). The CDR3 here is CASSSTGTENTGELFF. The CDR3 bases are TGTGCCAGCAGCTCGACCGGGACAGAGAACACCGGGGAGCTGTTTTTT.

There are many counts of this clonotype. The genes are TRBV12-3 or TRBV12-4 and TRBJ2-2, with D unclear. V lost 3 bases to trimming and J lost 6 bases, with 2 bases between them. This CDR3 spans 11 amino acids. CDR3 in amino acids: CASSFPGELFF. DNA of the CDR3: TGTGCCAGCAGTTTTCCCGGGGAGCTGTTTTTT.

In its sample, this clonotype was seen many times. CDR3 nucleotide sequence: TGTGCCAGCCAAGTAGCGGGAGAGACCCAGTACTTC. It yields the protein CASQVAGETQYF. The chain couples TRBV4-2 to TRBJ2-5, with TRBD2 matching over 7 bases. Germline V lookup: CDR1 LGHNA, CDR2 YNFKEQ. This CDR3 comprises 12 residues. The V and J ends lost 8 bases and 4 bases, in that order; junction bases with no gene match: 4.

There are a few counts of this clonotype. The V and J genes are TRBV2 and TRBJ1-6, with 9 bases fitting TRBD1. Trimming at V came to 5 bases and at J to 7 bases, leaving 3 bases not matched to a gene. CDR3 length: 14 residues. Germline V lookup: CDR1 SNHLY, CDR2 FYNNEI. The CDR3 reads CASSWDRENSPLHF. The CDR3 nucleotides read TGTGCCAGCAGTTGGGACAGGGAGAATTCACCCCTCCACTTT.

This clonotype came up many times. J is TRBJ1-1 and V is TRBV12-3 or TRBV12-4; 10 bases align to TRBD1. This CDR3 is 15 amino acids long. J gave up 0 bases and V 3 bases, and 1 base lay outside the gene matches. The CDR3 region has the DNA TGTGCCAGCAGTTTGGGACAGGGGATGAACACTGAAGCTTTCTTT. It is translated as CASSLGQGMNTEAFF.

The chain links TRBV27 to TRBJ1-2; no definite D call. The V and J ends lost 0 bases and 2 bases respectively, with 7 bases between them. Germline lookup yields CDR1 MNHEY and CDR2 SMNVEV (reference sequence). The CDR3 runs 14 residues. Here the CDR3 reads CASSLSTTNYGYTF. DNA of the CDR3: TGTGCCAGCAGTTTATCCACAACCAACTATGGCTACACCTTC.

This clonotype has only a few counts. The V gene is TRBV5-5, the J gene TRBJ1-5; D call uncertain. V lost 0 bases, J lost 7 bases, and 14 bases lay in between. From germline, CDR1 is SGHKS and CDR2 YYEKEE (reference sequence). This CDR3 is 15 amino acids long. In DNA form, the CDR3 reads TGTGCCAGCAGCTTGGAACTCTGGGAAGGACAGCCCCAGCATTTT. Amino acids: CASSLELWEGQPQHF.

In this sample, this clonotype turned up many times. The CDR3 sequence is CASSPAGGKVPLHF. The CDR3 coding sequence is TGTGCCAGCAGCCCAGCCGGGGGCAAAGTGCCCCTCCACTTT. The chain couples TRBV12-3 or TRBV12-4 to TRBJ1-6; perhaps TRBD1 as D (6 bases). The CDR3 consists of 14 residues. V was clipped by 6 bases and J by 13 bases, with 19 bases between them.